One and the same sample provided the 28 T cell receptor beta chains below, sequenced in a study of technical replicates of blood from a few donors. Sequencing used immunoSEQ multiplex PCR; TCRdb keeps in-frame clones, though not all of them. The table shows about 75,000 clones, with just over 90% occurring only once. The sequencing sample was made of PBMCs. These receptors all stem from a human donor in good health. Some clones in this sample may be carry-over from other donors' samples.

The chain carries TRBV28 and TRBJ1-5; perhaps TRBD1 as D (5 bases). Germline-derived CDR1 and CDR2 are MDHEN and SYDVKM. Trimming took 4 bases from V and 11 from J, leaving 15 bases between them. This CDR3 contains 13 residues. Here the CDR3 reads CASSSPTGGAQHF. DNA for the CDR3: TGTGCCAGCAGTTCCCCCACAGGAGGGGCCCAGCATTTT. The full variable domain, its missing parts supplied by reference TRBV28 and TRBJ1-5, is DVKVTQSSRYLVKRTGEKVFLECVQDMDHENMFWYRQDPGLGLRLIYFSYDVKMKEKGDIPEGYSVSREKKERFSLILESASTNQTSMYLCASSSPTGGAQHFGDGTRLSIL.

The V gene is TRBV9, the J gene TRBJ2-1, with 10 bases lining up with TRBD2. Germline CDR1 and CDR2: SGDLS and YYNGEE. With V trimmed by 2 bases and J by 4 bases, 3 bases remained unmatched. The CDR3 covers 15 residues. In DNA, the CDR3 is TGTGCCAGCAGCGTCGGGACTAGCGATTACAATGAGCAGTTCTTC. It translates to CASSVGTSDYNEQFF.

V usage is TRBV7-9 and J usage is TRBJ1-2, with TRBD1 identical over 9 bases. The CDR3 is 14 amino acids. From germline, CDR1 is SEHNR and CDR2 FQNEAQ (reference sequence). J was trimmed by 5 bases and V by 0 bases; bases with no gene match: 1. The CDR3 DNA reads TGTGCCAGCAGCTTAGCGGGACAGGGATATGGCTACACCTTC. Translating it yields CASSLAGQGYGYTF.

The V and J genes are TRBV5-1 and TRBJ1-2, with 9 bases fitting TRBD1. The ends lost 2 bases at V and 8 bases at J; junction bases unmatched: 4. The CDR3 is 13 amino acids. Germline V gene sequence: CDR1 SGHRS, CDR2 YFSETQ. The CDR3 loop is CASSLQGARGYTF. The CDR3 region has the DNA TGCGCCAGCAGCTTACAGGGGGCGCGAGGCTACACCTTC. Full variable domain (missing parts from reference TRBV5-1 and TRBJ1-2): KAGVTQTPRYLIKTRGQQVTLSCSPISGHRSVSWYQQTPGQGLQFLFEYFSETQRNKGNFPGRFSGRQFSNSRSEMNVSTLELGDSALYLCASSLQGARGYTFGSGTRLTVV.

The chain recombines TRBV20-1 with TRBJ1-1; D is possibly TRBD1 (6 bases). Trimming removed 6 bases at V and 5 bases at J, with 10 bases between. The CDR3 length is 11 residues. Germline CDR1 reads DFQATT; CDR2 reads SNEGSKA (reference sequence). The CDR3 here is CSAPGVTEAFF. The DNA of the CDR3 is TGCAGTGCCCCAGGGGTTACTGAAGCTTTCTTT.

This rearrangement joins TRBV6-1 to TRBJ1-6; D call uncertain. With 9 bases removed from V and 2 bases from J, the gap between germline ends came to 14 bases. The V gene's germline CDR1 is MNHNS and CDR2 SASEGT. CDR3 length: 15 residues. The CDR3 sequence is CASDRRDTYNSPLHF. The CDR3 DNA reads as TGTGCCAGTGACCGGCGAGACACCTATAATTCACCCCTCCACTTT.

This clone occurred once. V usage is TRBV11-2 and J usage is TRBJ2-3; no reliable D call. Trimming removed 1 base at V and 0 bases at J, with 8 bases between. The CDR3 length is 15 residues. In germline, CDR1 is SGHAT, CDR2 FQNNGV. In DNA form, the CDR3 reads TGTGCCAGCAGCTTAGCTGGCGGCAGCACAGATACGCAGTATTTT. As protein: CASSLAGGSTDTQYF.

This chain links TRBV18 with TRBJ2-2; 8 nucleotides match TRBD1. V shed 4 bases and J 3 bases; nucleotides not matched to a gene: 4. Germline V gives CDR1 KGHSH, CDR2 LQKENI. The CDR3 extends over 15 amino acids. CDR3 amino acids: CASSLQGAYTGELFF. The CDR3 region has the DNA TGTGCCAGCTCACTCCAGGGGGCCTACACCGGGGAGCTGTTTTTT. The entire variable domain, with the rest obtained from reference TRBV18 and TRBJ2-2, is as follows: NAGVMQNPRHLVRRRGQEARLRCSPMKGHSHVYWYRQLPEEGLKFMVYLQKENIIDESGMPKERFSAEFPKEGPSILRIQQVVRGDSAAYFCASSLQGAYTGELFFGEGSRLTVL.

The chain joins TRBV28 to TRBJ2-3, with a possible D match to TRBD2 (7 bases). CDR1 MDHEN and CDR2 SYDVKM come from the germline V gene. The CDR3 runs 15 residues. V gave up 2 bases and J gave up 1 base, with 10 bases separating them. CDR3 nucleotides: TGTGCCAGCAGTTTAGGGGGGGCAGGCACAGATACGCAGTATTTT. Translation: CASSLGGAGTDTQYF.

The V call is TRBV4-1, the J call TRBJ1-2, with a tentative D call TRBD1 (5 bases). Germline CDR1 reads MGHRA; CDR2 reads YSYEKL. This CDR3 comprises 15 residues. Trimming took off 0 bases at V and 2 bases at J, with 10 bases between the two ends. The CDR3 loop is CASSQDRYRNYGYTF. DNA for the CDR3: TGCGCCAGCAGCCAAGATCGTTACAGGAACTATGGCTACACCTTC.

This clone was picked up one time. This rearrangement joins TRBV28 to TRBJ2-2, with TRBD2 matching over 14 bases. Looked up from germline, CDR1 is MDHEN and CDR2 is SYDVKM. This CDR3 has 20 amino acids. J was trimmed by 3 bases and V by 7 bases; bases with no gene match: 16. The CDR3 DNA follows: TGTGCCAGCACTTCAACCGCAGGACTAGCGGGAGGCTATCACACCGGGGAGCTGTTTTTT. It codes for CASTSTAGLAGGYHTGELFF.

The chain couples TRBV7-9 to TRBJ1-1, with TRBD1 as a possible D gene (5 bases). The CDR3 contains 14 residues. The germline V gene has CDR1 SEHNR and CDR2 FQNEAQ (reference sequence). Trimming cost V 1 base and J 10 bases, with 16 bases left between them. CDR3: CASSLGGVGGAAFF. The CDR3 DNA follows: TGTGCCAGCAGCTTAGGAGGCGTCGGAGGGGCAGCTTTCTTT.

This chain joins TRBV7-2 and TRBJ2-7; D remains unclear. This CDR3 contains 13 residues. The V and J ends lost 1 base and 1 base respectively, with 5 bases between them. Germline CDR1 reads SGHTA; CDR2 reads FQGNSA. This CDR3 is CASSLGHSYEQYF. CDR3 bases: TGTGCCAGCAGCTTAGGTCATTCCTACGAGCAGTACTTC.

V usage is TRBV5-1 and J usage is TRBJ2-3; TRBD2 might be the D (5 bases). Germline loops: CDR1 SGHRS, CDR2 YFSETQ. There are 17 residues in the CDR3. V was pared by 1 base and J by 0 bases, with 15 bases between. CDR3 nucleotides: TGCGCCAGCAGCTTGAGTGGTAGCGTAAGTAGCACAGATACGCAGTATTTT. This gives the protein CASSLSGSVSSTDTQYF.

This clone has only one observation. The V and J genes are TRBV7-3 and TRBJ2-3; D is ambiguous. The CDR3 runs 14 residues. Germline-derived CDR1 and CDR2 are SGHTA and FQGTGA. Trimming stripped 5 bases from V and 2 bases from J, with 11 bases between. The CDR3 loop reads CASSPSRSTDTQYF. As DNA, the CDR3 is TGTGCCAGCAGCCCCTCCCGTTCCACAGATACGCAGTATTTT.

This chain joins TRBV6-1 and TRBJ1-6, with a weak D call TRBD1 (6 bases). Trimming took off 4 bases at V and 0 bases at J, with 16 bases between the two ends. The germline V gene has CDR1 MNHNS and CDR2 SASEGT. The CDR3 has 18 residues. In nucleotides, the CDR3 is TGTGCCAGCAGTGTCGGACAGCCCTTCGGCTCCTATAATTCACCCCTCCACTTT. Translated, it gives CASSVGQPFGSYNSPLHF.

The chain employs TRBV19 and TRBJ2-6; 8 positions agree with TRBD1. CDR3 length equals 16 residues. Germline loops: CDR1 LNHDA, CDR2 SQIVND (reference sequence). V lost 7 bases and J lost 0; bases outside the gene matches: 5. CDR3 bases: TGTGCCAGTATACAGGGGGACCACTCTGGGGCCAACGTCCTGACTTTC. Protein: CASIQGDHSGANVLTF.

The V gene is TRBV10-3, the J gene TRBJ2-1; 8 nucleotides agree with TRBD1. Germline V gene sequence: CDR1 ENHRY, CDR2 SYGVKD. The CDR3 length is 16 residues. V lost 3 bases, J lost 6 bases, and 10 bases stayed unmatched. The CDR3 reads CAISDPPGQGGNEQFF. Here the CDR3 DNA reads TGTGCCATCAGTGATCCGCCCGGACAGGGCGGCAATGAGCAGTTCTTC.

V and J are TRBV9 and TRBJ1-2; perhaps TRBD1 as D (6 bases). Germline values: CDR1 SGDLS, CDR2 YYNGEE. The CDR3 consists of 16 residues. Between the trimmed V and J ends, which lost 3 bases and 8 bases, there was a span of 23 bases. DNA for the CDR3: TGTGCCAGCAGCGCCCGTAGTCCTCGGGGGGGCGAAGGCTACACCTTC. It codes for CASSARSPRGGEGYTF.

The chain has TRBV7-3 and TRBJ2-3; 7 bases fit TRBD2. Germline trimming cut 4 bases from V and 6 bases from J; bases unmatched to any gene: 10. Germline CDR1 and CDR2: SGHTA and FQGTGA. The CDR3 is 15 amino acids. The CDR3 is CASSSVGGSSDTQYF. DNA for the CDR3: TGTGCCAGCAGCTCCGTCGGCGGGAGCAGCGATACGCAGTATTTT.

The chain links TRBV6-4 to TRBJ2-3; the match to TRBD2 covers 12 bases. V shed 6 bases and J 4 bases; nucleotides not matched to a gene: 5. The CDR3 has 15 residues. CDR1 and CDR2 (germline): MRHNA, SNTAGT. The chain's CDR3 is CASSETSGGADTQYF. CDR3 DNA sequence: TGTGCCAGCAGCGAGACTAGCGGGGGTGCAGATACGCAGTATTTT.

This chain connects TRBV5-1 to TRBJ2-7, with TRBD1 matching over 7 bases. Trimming took 4 bases from V and 2 from J; bases not matched to a gene: 6. Germline-derived CDR1 and CDR2 are SGHRS and YFSETQ. The CDR3 consists of 14 residues. The CDR3 bases are TGCGCCAGCAGCCCCACAGGGGCCGCCTACGAGCAGTACTTC. It is translated as CASSPTGAAYEQYF. Using reference TRBV5-1 and TRBJ2-7 for the parts outside the CDR3, the full variable domain is KAGVTQTPRYLIKTRGQQVTLSCSPISGHRSVSWYQQTPGQGLQFLFEYFSETQRNKGNFPGRFSGRQFSNSRSEMNVSTLELGDSALYLCASSPTGAAYEQYFGPGTRLTVT.

V and J are TRBV2 and TRBJ2-7, with 13 positions matching TRBD2. Per germline, CDR1 SNHLY and CDR2 FYNNEI. This CDR3 region has 14 residues. V lost 6 bases to trimming and J lost 12 bases; unmatched junction nucleotides: 11. The CDR3 DNA sequence: TGTGCCAGCAGAGATGGACTAGCGGGGGCCGAGGCGTACTTC. Its translation is CASRDGLAGAEAYF.

V gene TRBV5-8 combines with J gene TRBJ2-5; D remains unclear. The germline V gene encodes CDR1 SGHTS and CDR2 YDEGEE. This CDR3 comprises 14 residues. Trimming stripped 3 bases from V and 5 bases from J, with 14 bases between. The CDR3 sequence is CASSSVFAGETQYF. In DNA, the CDR3 is TGTGCCAGCAGCTCCGTGTTCGCCGGGGAGACCCAGTACTTC.

The V gene is TRBV2, the J gene TRBJ2-3; TRBD2 agrees at 8 bases. After removal of 5 bases from V and 3 bases from J, the junction contained 1 base not matched to a gene. Germline CDR1 reads SNHLY; CDR2 reads FYNNEI. The length of the CDR3 is 13 residues. Here the CDR3 DNA reads TGTGCCAGCAGTTTAGCGGGAACAGATACGCAGTATTTT. Its protein product is CASSLAGTDTQYF.

The chain carries TRBV19 and TRBJ1-4; no firm D call. Trimming removed 9 bases at V and 0 bases at J, with 14 bases between. The CDR3 has 15 amino acids. Germline CDR1 and CDR2: LNHDA and SQIVND (reference sequence). The CDR3 is CASALRSSTNEKLFF. The CDR3 DNA is TGTGCCAGCGCCCTCCGGAGTTCAACTAATGAAAAACTGTTTTTT.

CDR3 sequence (DNA): TGTGCCAGCAGCTCGGACAGGGGTCAGCCCCAGCATTTT. It is translated as CASSSDRGQPQHF. The chain employs TRBV7-3 and TRBJ1-5; 9 nucleotides align to TRBD1. The germline gives CDR1 SGHTA, CDR2 FQGTGA. V shed 4 bases, J shed 6 bases, and the junction held 1 base outside the gene matches. CDR3 length equals 13 residues.

The chain employs TRBV2 and TRBJ2-2; TRBD2 is a possible D gene (6 bases). The CDR3 has 14 amino acids. V was shortened by 8 bases and J by 2 bases, with 12 bases between the two germline ends. The germline CDR1 and CDR2 sequences are SNHLY and FYNNEI. The DNA for the CDR3 is TGTGCCAGCCGGGGGACTTTCAACACCGGGGAGCTGTTTTTT. It specifies CASRGTFNTGELFF. Full variable domain (remainder filled in from reference TRBV2 and TRBJ2-2): EPEVTQTPSHQVTQMGQEVILRCVPISNHLYFYWYRQILGQKVEFLVSFYNNEISEKSEIFDDQFSVERPDGSNFTLKIRSTKLEDSAMYFCASRGTFNTGELFFGEGSRLTVL.